The entry that follows covers one T cell receptor (beta chain) sequence. What it binds is unknown. This sample includes further DNA sequences coding for the same CDR3. Here immunoSEQ multiplex PCR was the method, and the copy in TCRdb shows in-frame clones only, minus some. The data show some 100,000 clones, 86% seen once. This sample was included in a study of T cell responses to AZD1222 COVID-19 vaccine. Whole-study results and caveats: Most donors were white British and more were female, and clonal diversity was possibly underestimated. Baseline serology detected seropositivity in only five to seven AZD1222 recipients.

With 4 bases clipped from V and 5 bases from J, the junction kept 5 bases outside the gene matches. This CDR3 spans 14 amino acids. Germline V lookup: CDR1 MDHEN, CDR2 SYDVKM. This chain uses TRBV28 with TRBJ1-2, with TRBD1 identical over 9 bases. This clonotype was obtained from an adult in good health. The input for sequencing was peripheral blood, taken on day 0 of AZD1222 vaccination. DNA for the CDR3: TGTGCCAGCAGTTCGACAGGGGGTGGGTATGGCTACACCTTC. This encodes CASSSTGGGYGYTF.